Listed below are T cell receptor beta chains from one sample, sequenced in a study of blood T cell repertoires in COVID-19. Repertoires were generated with immunoSEQ multiplex PCR, while TCRdb's copy carries only in-frame clones and drops some. The data hold some 63,000 clones, with 79% observed a single time. The sequencing input was peripheral blood. The source is a human donor in a cohort sampled during active COVID-19. Each CDR3 is given with its conserved first and last residue. The D gene is left open where the match is weak. Rows may omit the clone size; those that give it use once, few, many or a size class.

V	J	D	size	DNA	CDR3
TRBV12-3/TRBV12-4	TRBJ2-2	NA	few	TGTGCCAGCAGTCTCCTGTCCGGGGAGCTGTTTTTT	CASSLLSGELFF
TRBV2	TRBJ1-5	TRBD1	NA	TGTGCCAGCACCAGAGACAGGGCCAGCAATCAGCCCCAGCATTTT	CASTRDRASNQPQHF
TRBV5-1	TRBJ1-1	TRBD1	NA	TGCGCCAGCAGCCCGACAGGGACAGGCACAATGAACACTGAAGCTTTCTTT	CASSPTGTGTMNTEAFF
TRBV10-1	TRBJ1-5	TRBD1	NA	TGCGCCACTTTAGACAGGGATGGACAGCCCCAGCATTTT	CATLDRDGQPQHF
TRBV11-2	TRBJ2-4	NA	NA	TGTGCCAGCAGCTTCGGAGGTTTAGCCAAAAACATTCAGTACTTC	CASSFGGLAKNIQYF
TRBV11-3	TRBJ1-2	TRBD1	NA	TGTGCCAGCAGCTCAGCCGGTCCAGGGGGTTCAGGTGGCTACACCTTC	CASSSAGPGGSGGYTF
TRBV6-5	TRBJ2-3	NA	NA	TGTGCCAGCAGTTACGTCCGAGGGACAGATACGCAGTATTTT	CASSYVRGTDTQYF
TRBV27	TRBJ2-1	TRBD2	NA	TGTGCCAGCATTAGACTAGCGGTAGGAGAGCAGTTCTTC	CASIRLAVGEQFF
TRBV5-1	TRBJ1-1	NA	NA	TGCGCCAGCAGCCCCTTTACAGGGTCGAACACTGAAGCTTTCTTT	CASSPFTGSNTEAFF
TRBV7-9	TRBJ2-2	TRBD1	NA	TGTGCCAGCAGTCTAGGGACAGCAGCCGGGGAGCTGTTTTTT	CASSLGTAAGELFF
TRBV2	TRBJ2-7	NA	NA	TGTGCCAGCAGTGAACCCCGAACGAGGTACGAGCAGTACTTC	CASSEPRTRYEQYF
TRBV5-1	TRBJ1-2	NA	few	TGCGCCAGCAGCCCTCAACAGGGTTCCTATGGCTACACCTTC	CASSPQQGSYGYTF
TRBV5-1	TRBJ1-4	TRBD1	once	TGCGCCAGCAGCTTGGGACAGGGTCAGAGTGAAAAACTGTTTTTT	CASSLGQGQSEKLFF
TRBV3-1/TRBV3-2	TRBJ1-3	TRBD1	many	TGTGCCAGCAGCCCCCCGGGACAGTTCTCTGGAAACACCATATATTTT	CASSPPGQFSGNTIYF